Listed below are T cell receptor beta chains from one sample, sequenced in a study of immune evolution from preneoplasia to lung adenocarcinoma. The data were produced by immunoSEQ multiplex PCR, yet TCRdb's version contains in-frame clones alone and is incomplete. The sample shows about 9,000 clones, 77% of them seen only once. The sequencing input was FFPE lung adenocarcinoma in situ tissue. These receptors were collected from a person aged 55 to 79 with lung adenocarcinoma. The CDR3 runs from the conserved cysteine through the conserved F or W. A D gene is named only where the DNA matches it firmly. Clone size is given for some rows only: seen once, a few or many times, or a class if the clone is expanded.

clone_size: few
d_call: TRBD1
v_call: TRBV11-2
j_call: TRBJ1-1
cdr3_nt: TGTGCCAGCAGCCTCGGGACAGGGGGTCGGGGCGGGAACACTGAAGCTTTCTTT
cdr3_aa: CASSLGTGGRGGNTEAFF

clone_size: NA
d_call: NA
v_call: TRBV11-2
j_call: TRBJ2-3
cdr3_nt: TGTGCCAGCAGCTTAGATCTTTTTGTGCAGATTAGCACAGATACGCAGTATTTT
cdr3_aa: CASSLDLFVQISTDTQYF

clone_size: NA
d_call: TRBD1
v_call: TRBV6-6
j_call: TRBJ2-7
cdr3_nt: TGTGCCAGCACGGACAGGCGCGACTACGAGCAGTACTTC
cdr3_aa: CASTDRRDYEQYF

clone_size: NA
d_call: NA
v_call: TRBV7-2
j_call: TRBJ2-7
cdr3_nt: TGTGCCAGCAGCTTAACTACGACCCTGGTCTACGAGCAGTACTTC
cdr3_aa: CASSLTTTLVYEQYF

clone_size: few
d_call: TRBD1
v_call: TRBV14
j_call: TRBJ2-7
cdr3_nt: TGTGCCAGCAGCCAGGGGACAGGGGGCGGATGGCAGCAGTACTTC
cdr3_aa: CASSQGTGGGWQQYF

clone_size: once
d_call: TRBD1
v_call: TRBV6-5
j_call: TRBJ1-2
cdr3_nt: TGTGCCAGCAGTTACATCAACCGGGACAGCCTCTATGGCTACACCTTC
cdr3_aa: CASSYINRDSLYGYTF

clone_size: NA
d_call: NA
v_call: TRBV18
j_call: TRBJ2-6
cdr3_nt: TGTGCCAGCTCAATGAACAGGGACCCCGGGGCCAACGTCCTGACTTTC
cdr3_aa: CASSMNRDPGANVLTF

clone_size: NA
d_call: NA
v_call: TRBV5-4
j_call: TRBJ2-7
cdr3_nt: TGTGCCAGCAGACAGTCAGATCGGGGAGAGCAGTACTTC
cdr3_aa: CASRQSDRGEQYF

clone_size: once
d_call: NA
v_call: TRBV28
j_call: TRBJ1-3
cdr3_nt: TGTGCCAGCAGTTTAGTCGGGCAGGGATACGGAAACACCATATATTTT
cdr3_aa: CASSLVGQGYGNTIYF

clone_size: NA
d_call: TRBD2
v_call: TRBV27
j_call: TRBJ2-3
cdr3_nt: TGTGCTACCCGGATAGCGGGGGGCCTACTATATACGCAGTATTTT
cdr3_aa: CATRIAGGLLYTQYF

clone_size: NA
d_call: NA
v_call: TRBV14
j_call: TRBJ1-6
cdr3_nt: TGTGCCAGCAGCCAAGGGCCGTATAATTCACCCCTCCACTTT
cdr3_aa: CASSQGPYNSPLHF

clone_size: NA
d_call: NA
v_call: TRBV4-2
j_call: TRBJ1-3
cdr3_nt: TGTGCCAGCAGCCAAGATAGAACAGCCAGATCTGGAAACACCATATATTTT
cdr3_aa: CASSQDRTARSGNTIYF

clone_size: few
d_call: NA
v_call: TRBV19
j_call: TRBJ2-5
cdr3_nt: TGTGCCAGTAGTCTCCCCTCCCTTGGGCGAGAGACCCAGTACTTC
cdr3_aa: CASSLPSLGRETQYF

clone_size: NA
d_call: TRBD1
v_call: TRBV30
j_call: TRBJ1-5
cdr3_nt: TGTGCCTGGAGTGCCCGACAGGGGAGTCAGCCCCAGCATTTT
cdr3_aa: CAWSARQGSQPQHF

clone_size: NA
d_call: NA
v_call: TRBV7-8
j_call: TRBJ2-7
cdr3_nt: TGTGCCAGCAGCTTAGGGCAGATCTACGAGCAGTACTTC
cdr3_aa: CASSLGQIYEQYF

clone_size: NA
d_call: NA
v_call: TRBV4-1
j_call: TRBJ2-1
cdr3_nt: TGCGCCAGCAGCCAAGTAGGGTCTTACAATGAGCAGTTCTTC
cdr3_aa: CASSQVGSYNEQFF

clone_size: few
d_call: TRBD2
v_call: TRBV7-6
j_call: TRBJ2-7
cdr3_nt: TGTGCCAGCAGCCCGGGACTAGCGGGGGGGAATTACGAGCAGTACTTC
cdr3_aa: CASSPGLAGGNYEQYF

clone_size: once
d_call: TRBD2
v_call: TRBV7-3
j_call: TRBJ2-3
cdr3_nt: TGTGCCAGCGGAAGCGGGGGGGCGATAGATACGCAGTATTTT
cdr3_aa: CASGSGGAIDTQYF

clone_size: NA
d_call: NA
v_call: TRBV30
j_call: TRBJ2-6
cdr3_nt: TGTGCCTGGACTCCCCCGCAGGGCCCCTCTGGGGCCAACGTCCTGACTTTC
cdr3_aa: CAWTPPQGPSGANVLTF

clone_size: NA
d_call: NA
v_call: TRBV11-2
j_call: TRBJ2-7
cdr3_nt: TGTGCCAGCAGCTTAGAGTCAGCATCCGAGCAGTACTTC
cdr3_aa: CASSLESASEQYF

clone_size: NA
d_call: NA
v_call: TRBV4-3
j_call: TRBJ2-6
cdr3_nt: TGCGCCAGCAGCCAAGAAGAGACAGGCCGAACCTACTCTGGGGCCAACGTCCTGACTTTC
cdr3_aa: CASSQEETGRTYSGANVLTF

clone_size: NA
d_call: TRBD1
v_call: TRBV7-9
j_call: TRBJ2-1
cdr3_nt: TGTGCCAGCAGCCAGAGGGACAGGGGGCAATACAATGAGCAGTTCTTC
cdr3_aa: CASSQRDRGQYNEQFF

clone_size: NA
d_call: TRBD1
v_call: TRBV5-1
j_call: TRBJ2-7
cdr3_nt: TGCGCCAGCAGCGCCGGGACAGGAATTGGAGTGCAGTACTTC
cdr3_aa: CASSAGTGIGVQYF

clone_size: once
d_call: TRBD2
v_call: TRBV28
j_call: TRBJ2-4
cdr3_nt: TGTGCCAGCAGTTTTAAGCGGGGACTAGCCAAAAACATTCAGTACTTC
cdr3_aa: CASSFKRGLAKNIQYF

clone_size: NA
d_call: TRBD2
v_call: TRBV9
j_call: TRBJ2-1
cdr3_nt: TGTGCCAGCAGCCCAACTAGCGGGGGCTCCTACAATGAGCAGTTCTTC
cdr3_aa: CASSPTSGGSYNEQFF

clone_size: NA
d_call: TRBD1
v_call: TRBV4-1
j_call: TRBJ1-5
cdr3_nt: TGCGCCAGCACCCTAGGGGGACAGGTTGATCAGCCCCAGCATTTT
cdr3_aa: CASTLGGQVDQPQHF

clone_size: NA
d_call: NA
v_call: TRBV29-1
j_call: TRBJ2-1
cdr3_nt: TGCAGCGGTAAAAGCTCCTACAATGAGCAGTTCTTC
cdr3_aa: CSGKSSYNEQFF

clone_size: few
d_call: TRBD2
v_call: TRBV28
j_call: TRBJ2-7
cdr3_nt: TGTGCCAGCAGTTCACTAGCGGGGGTGAACGAGCAGTACTTC
cdr3_aa: CASSSLAGVNEQYF

clone_size: NA
d_call: NA
v_call: TRBV28
j_call: TRBJ2-5
cdr3_nt: TGTGCCAGCAGTTTACCCTTAACTTCCCAGGAGACCCAGTACTTC
cdr3_aa: CASSLPLTSQETQYF

clone_size: NA
d_call: NA
v_call: TRBV11-2
j_call: TRBJ2-7
cdr3_nt: TGTGCCAGCAGCCGACCCCCGACCCGGGGCCTCTACGAGCAGTACTTC
cdr3_aa: CASSRPPTRGLYEQYF

clone_size: NA
d_call: NA
v_call: TRBV19
j_call: TRBJ1-6
cdr3_nt: TGTGCCAGTAGTGCCGGTTGGGGGGTCGAGGGGAATTCCTATAATTCACCCCTCCACTTT
cdr3_aa: CASSAGWGVEGNSYNSPLHF

clone_size: NA
d_call: NA
v_call: TRBV5-1
j_call: TRBJ2-2
cdr3_nt: TGCGCCAGCAGCCCCCGAGGGGGGGCCGGGGAGCTGTTTTTT
cdr3_aa: CASSPRGGAGELFF

clone_size: NA
d_call: NA
v_call: TRBV7-7
j_call: TRBJ2-5
cdr3_nt: TGTGCTAGCAGCTTAGTTGTTATGGAGACCCAGTACTTC
cdr3_aa: CASSLVVMETQYF

clone_size: few
d_call: TRBD1
v_call: TRBV6-5
j_call: TRBJ1-2
cdr3_nt: TGTGCCAGCAGTTACGGGACAGGGGGCAATGGCTACACCTTC
cdr3_aa: CASSYGTGGNGYTF

clone_size: NA
d_call: NA
v_call: TRBV5-1
j_call: TRBJ1-2
cdr3_nt: TGCGCCAGCAGCTTCCAGGGCGCTAACTATGGCTACACCTTC
cdr3_aa: CASSFQGANYGYTF

clone_size: NA
d_call: NA
v_call: TRBV25-1
j_call: TRBJ1-3
cdr3_nt: TGTGCCAGCAGTGATCGGGGCGTTGGAAACACCATATATTTT
cdr3_aa: CASSDRGVGNTIYF

clone_size: once
d_call: TRBD1
v_call: TRBV5-4
j_call: TRBJ1-1
cdr3_nt: TGTGCCAGCAGCCCCACAGGGGGCGCGAGAACTGAAGCTTTCTTT
cdr3_aa: CASSPTGGARTEAFF

clone_size: NA
d_call: NA
v_call: TRBV4-2
j_call: TRBJ2-2
cdr3_nt: TGTGCCAGCACCTCCGGGGGGCTGGCCGGGGAGCTGTTTTTT
cdr3_aa: CASTSGGLAGELFF

clone_size: NA
d_call: NA
v_call: TRBV5-4
j_call: TRBJ2-6
cdr3_nt: TGTGCCAGCAGCTTGATGGGGGTCCTGAGCTCTGGGGCCAACGTCCTGACTTTC
cdr3_aa: CASSLMGVLSSGANVLTF

clone_size: NA
d_call: NA
v_call: TRBV28
j_call: TRBJ1-5
cdr3_nt: TGTGCCAGCTCTCGGGGGGAGGTGAGCAATCAGCCCCAGCATTTT
cdr3_aa: CASSRGEVSNQPQHF

clone_size: NA
d_call: NA
v_call: TRBV5-1
j_call: TRBJ1-2
cdr3_nt: TGCGCCAGCAGCTTGGCCGCAGGGGTCTTCTATGGCTACACCTTC
cdr3_aa: CASSLAAGVFYGYTF

clone_size: once
d_call: NA
v_call: TRBV28
j_call: TRBJ1-6
cdr3_nt: TGTGCCAGCAGTTCCTGGACGGTCGCACCCCTCCACTTT
cdr3_aa: CASSSWTVAPLHF

clone_size: NA
d_call: TRBD1
v_call: TRBV5-5
j_call: TRBJ1-5
cdr3_nt: TGTGCCAGCAGCCCAGGAACAGGGGCTTTGGATCAGCCCCAGCATTTT
cdr3_aa: CASSPGTGALDQPQHF

clone_size: NA
d_call: NA
v_call: TRBV28
j_call: TRBJ2-7
cdr3_nt: TGTGCCAGTACAAATGTCTTGGGTTGGCAGTACTTC
cdr3_aa: CASTNVLGWQYF

clone_size: NA
d_call: TRBD2
v_call: TRBV2
j_call: TRBJ2-3
cdr3_nt: TGTGCCAGCGAGCGAGCGGGGCGCACAGATACGCAGTATTTT
cdr3_aa: CASERAGRTDTQYF

clone_size: NA
d_call: NA
v_call: TRBV19
j_call: TRBJ1-1
cdr3_nt: TGTGCCAGTAGTTTTATTCGCCGAATCGGGGAGGACACTGAAGCTTTCTTT
cdr3_aa: CASSFIRRIGEDTEAFF